This TCR beta chain appears in the sequencing data of a study of beta chain features in type 1 diabetes. General study results and limits: Shortening of TCRB CDR3s, moderate but significant, appeared in all four CD4+ subsets of Type 1 diabetes patients.

A word on this clone: Its matching antigen is unknown.

CDR1 is SGHKS and CDR2 is YYEKEE in the germline V gene (reference sequence). The V end lost 4 bases, the J end lost 1 base, and 6 bases lay between the germline ends. The CDR3 has 14 residues. The investigators reverse transcribed all of the isolated RNA, so they sequenced expressed TCRB transcripts. The protocol was immunoSEQ multiplex PCR, while the TCRdb copy is restricted to in-frame clones and leaves out a portion. The table has 860,000 or so clones, 15% to 20% seen once; the top ten hold 0.02% to 0.03%. Sequencing was carried out using naive CD4+ T cells from blood. The chain is built from TRBV5-5 and TRBJ2-6; D is uncertain. The TCR was taken from a young woman in good health. The DNA for the CDR3 is TGTGCCAGCAGCCCGGAATCTGGGGCCAACGTCCTGACTTTC. Its protein product is CASSPESGANVLTF.